This T cell receptor (beta chain) emerged from a study of blood T cell repertoires in COVID-19 (dated by TCRdb to the early 2020s). Notes on the research overall: Samples covering the acute and convalescent phases of COVID-19 were provided by collaborators in the United States, Italy and Spain. The prospective study material was composed of cDNA or gDNA derived from T cells, B-cell-depleted T cells, or PBMCs. The dataset comprised deeply sampled blood TCRbeta repertoires from subjects exposed to, actively infected with, or recovered from COVID-19. The repertoires were made available in a free public database intended to serve as a resource for research on the immune response to SARS-CoV-2. The samples were drawn from two sources: the first 160 participants of the ongoing ImmuneRACE study, and 950 to 1,500 subjects contributed by 6 global collaborators. A de-identified subject ID, COVID-19 status, age in years and sex were almost always included in the sample metadata. HLA class I and class II types, where available, came from metadata supplied by the sample provider rather than from assay-based typing.

TCRbeta CDR3 regions were amplified from genomic DNA using the immunoSEQ Assay, a bias-controlled multiplex PCR. As for the original processing: Within the assay, amplification of reference gene primers was used to estimate how many nucleated cells each sample contained. Sequence reads were collapsed and filtered to measure the absolute abundance of every unique TCRbeta CDR3 rearrangement. For each sample, productive Simpson clonality was calculated by taking the square root of Simpson's diversity index across productive rearrangements. TCRdb mirrors the immuneACCESS table, restricted to in-frame sequences. Some clones are absent from its copies; in checked studies, under half trace to an unresolved V gene, and the reason for the others is unknown. D and trimming come from the DNA, and the V and J calls and clone size come from that table. The sample records hundreds of thousands of clones, around 91% of which are singletons. The ten largest clones add up to approximately 1% of the sample.

The paper as a whole reports these results and caveats: Clinical and demographic metadata were provided uncurated, with the amount varying by source and participant.

From the germline V gene, CDR1 is SNHLY and CDR2 is FYNNEI. Unmatched junction bases come to 7, with V trimmed by 2 bases and J by 9 bases. Including cysteine and phenylalanine, the CDR3 has 15 amino acids. The only DNA kept is the CDR3, 45 bases in frame from the first base. In the prospective study, participants were roughly 18 to 100 years old, resided in around 25 geographic areas of the United States, and were enrolled through a virtual design. Cohort assignment in the prospective study relied on participant-reported clinical history from a screening survey and a study questionnaire. ImmuneRACE Cohort 3 recovered participants were defined by two consecutive negative NP/OP PCR tests, healthcare professional clearance, or symptom resolution. Mobile phlebotomists in the prospective study collected whole blood, serum and a nasopharyngeal or oropharyngeal swab from every participant. Over a roughly two-month period, participants in the prospective study had the option of providing additional blood draws and questionnaires. Before DNA extraction, blood samples from the prospective study were shipped at room temperature or frozen.

Points on this clone: The antigen it binds to is not known. Base qualities are missing; no much larger clone stands one base away.

The receptor chain draws on TRBV2 and TRBJ1-6; TRBD1 matches 7 bases in the middle. The TCR originated in a young man who had recovered from COVID-19. Sequences were obtained from PBMCs or T cells enriched from blood (not recorded which). The CDR3 corresponds to CASSESYRGTSPLHF. The sequence in DNA is TGTGCCAGCAGTGAAAGTTACAGGGGTACTTCACCCCTCCACTTT.